This T cell receptor beta chain was found in a study of T cells in Graves' hyperthyroidism and ophthalmopathy. Amplified TCR beta CDR3 regions derived from RNA transcripts. The TCR CDR3 was amplified in a first-round RT-PCR using the HTBI primer set. Via MiXCR, TCRdb re-called the multiplex PCR reads, giving one row per CDR3 protein. The sample includes some 490,000 distinct CDR3 sequences, about 20% of them seen just once. V was shortened by 5 bases and J by 4 bases, with 11 bases between the two germline ends. Germline V CDR1 and CDR2: MNHNS, SASEGT. The CDR3 is made up of 13 amino acids. Sequenced material: blood. The clonotype was recovered from a woman aged 70-85 years with Graves' ophthalmopathy. The chain recombines TRBV6-1 with TRBJ1-2; maybe TRBD1 (6 bases). CDR3 bases: TGTGCCAGCAGTACGAGGGGGGTCTATGGCTACACCTTC. Protein sequence: CASSTRGVYGYTF.